This T cell receptor beta chain derives from a study of blood T cell repertoires in COVID-19. In the original processing: Reference gene primer amplification gave estimated nucleated cell counts. The method was immunoSEQ multiplex PCR; TCRdb's version includes in-frame clones alone and lacks a portion of them. V and J calls plus clone size are reproduced from that table; the DNA served to infer D and trimming. In the table there are about 180,000 clones, approximately 85% of which are singletons. The germline V and J ends were trimmed by 2 bases and 4 bases, with 16 bases remaining between them. This CDR3 spans 16 amino acids. Germline V gene sequence: CDR1 LGHNA, CDR2 YNFKEQ. Study members were between about 18 and 95 years old and lived in approximately 25 US regions.

The chain has TRBV4-2 and TRBJ2-3; TRBD2 might be the D (6 bases). The sample comprised PBMCs or T cells enriched from blood (not recorded which). The sequence was obtained from a woman aged 30 to 39 who had recovered from COVID-19. CDR3 DNA sequence: TGTGCCAGCAGCCAACGGGGGATTAGGCTTGCAGATACGCAGTATTTT. This encodes CASSQRGIRLADTQYF.